This T cell receptor beta chain came from a study of cytomegalovirus exposure and HLA in healthy donors. Whole-study context: Some 180 million T cells yielded around 120 million unique TCR beta sequences in earlier analysis. Falling in the Caucasian-associated ancestry cluster were 80% to 85% of approximately 400 genotyped donors. General observations from the study: The authors later linked a missense DCLRE1C variant to TCR beta V- and J-gene trimming. About 87% or about 30% of the time was how often most TCR beta V segments were productive, according to an earlier analysis.

PCR employed 60 Vbeta and 13 Jbeta primers. The repertoire was sequenced with immunoSEQ multiplex PCR; TCRdb's copy has only in-frame clones and lacks some. The table has roughly 160,000 clones, roughly 80% seen once; the top ten hold 8% to 10%. Regarding this clone: The antigen remains unidentified.

The CDR3 extends over 14 amino acids. The V gene's germline CDR1 is MDHEN and CDR2 SYDVKM. The V end was cut by 7 bases, the J end by 5 bases, with 15 bases between. The specimen sequenced was PBMCs. The rearrangement joins TRBV28 to TRBJ1-5, with TRBD1 as a possible D gene (5 bases). This clonotype originated in a male donor in good health and CMV-seropositive. Here the CDR3 reads CASKKGQGYQPQHF. CDR3 sequence (DNA): TGTGCCAGCAAAAAGGGGCAGGGCTATCAGCCCCAGCATTTT.